This entry features one TCR beta chain sequence. Antigen specificity is unknown. This may come from a read error, since a much larger clone is one base off. The entry originates in a study of T cell repertoires in cytomegalovirus infection. Overall study: Alongside well-studied HLA-B-restricted CMV epitopes, recently identified HLA-C-restricted CMV epitopes were also used. An indication of both CMV infection and matching HLA type came from public TCR beta signatures. General study results and limits: HLA-C-restricted CMV-specific TCR beta clonotypes were dominant in the ex vivo response. Individuals carrying CMV plus the relevant HLA were identified by cumulative frequency of public TCR beta families.

In TCRdb, the reads were re-called with MiXCR into one record per CDR3 protein. The data show tens of thousands of distinct CDR3 sequences, with around 18% seen just once and about 30% held by the top ten. CDR1 and CDR2 from the germline V gene are SGHAT and FQNNGV. J lost 4 bases, V lost 2 bases, and 3 bases had no gene match. This CDR3 comprises 15 residues. The TCR comes from a human donor in good health (CMV status not recorded). Some clones in this sample may be carry-over from other donors' samples. The sample consisted of CD8+ T cells from cultured PBMCs, taken from culture after CMV antigen stimulation. The rearrangement uses TRBV11-2 and TRBJ1-5; 9 nucleotides match TRBD1. The CDR3 bases are TGTGCCAGCAGCTTATGGACAGGGGTAAATCAGCCCCAGCATTTT. Encoded protein: CASSLWTGVNQPQHF.